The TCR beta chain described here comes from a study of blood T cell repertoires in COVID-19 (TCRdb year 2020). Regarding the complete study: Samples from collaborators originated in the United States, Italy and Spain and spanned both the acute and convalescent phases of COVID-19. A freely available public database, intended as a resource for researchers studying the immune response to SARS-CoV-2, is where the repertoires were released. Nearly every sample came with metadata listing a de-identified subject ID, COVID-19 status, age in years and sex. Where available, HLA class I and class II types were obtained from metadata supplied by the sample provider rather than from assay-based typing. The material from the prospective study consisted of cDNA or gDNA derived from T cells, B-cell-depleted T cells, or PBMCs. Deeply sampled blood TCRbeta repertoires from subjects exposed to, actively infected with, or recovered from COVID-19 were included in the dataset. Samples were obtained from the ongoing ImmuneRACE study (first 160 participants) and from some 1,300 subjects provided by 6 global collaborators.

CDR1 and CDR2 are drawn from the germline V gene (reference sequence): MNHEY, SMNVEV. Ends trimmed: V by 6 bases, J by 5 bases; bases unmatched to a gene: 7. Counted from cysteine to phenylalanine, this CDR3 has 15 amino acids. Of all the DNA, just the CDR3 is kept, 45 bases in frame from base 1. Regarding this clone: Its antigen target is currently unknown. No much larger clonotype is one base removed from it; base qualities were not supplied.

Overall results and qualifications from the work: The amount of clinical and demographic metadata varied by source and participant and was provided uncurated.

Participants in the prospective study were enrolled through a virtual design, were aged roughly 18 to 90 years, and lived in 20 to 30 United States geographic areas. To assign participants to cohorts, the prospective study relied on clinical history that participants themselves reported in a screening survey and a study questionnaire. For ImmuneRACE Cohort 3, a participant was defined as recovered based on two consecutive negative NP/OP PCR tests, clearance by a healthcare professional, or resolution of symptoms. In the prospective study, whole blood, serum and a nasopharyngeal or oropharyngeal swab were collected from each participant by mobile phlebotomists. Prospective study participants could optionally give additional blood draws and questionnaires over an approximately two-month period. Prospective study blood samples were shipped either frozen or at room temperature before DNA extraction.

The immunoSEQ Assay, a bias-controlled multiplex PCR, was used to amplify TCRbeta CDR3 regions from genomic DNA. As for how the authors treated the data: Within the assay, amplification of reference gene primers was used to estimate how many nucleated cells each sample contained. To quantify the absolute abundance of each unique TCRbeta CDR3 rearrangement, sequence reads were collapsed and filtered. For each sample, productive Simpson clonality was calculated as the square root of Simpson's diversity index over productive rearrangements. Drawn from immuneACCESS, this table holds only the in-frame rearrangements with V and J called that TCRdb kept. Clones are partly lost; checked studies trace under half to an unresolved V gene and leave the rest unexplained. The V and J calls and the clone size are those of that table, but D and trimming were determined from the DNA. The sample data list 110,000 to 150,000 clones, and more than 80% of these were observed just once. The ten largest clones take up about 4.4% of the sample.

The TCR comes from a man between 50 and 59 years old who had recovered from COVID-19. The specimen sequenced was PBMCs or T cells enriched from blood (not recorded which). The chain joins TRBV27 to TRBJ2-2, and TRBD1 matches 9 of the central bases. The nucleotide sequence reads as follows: TGTGCCAGCAGCCGAACCGGGACAGGGACCGGGGAGCTGTTTTTT. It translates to CASSRTGTGTGELFF.